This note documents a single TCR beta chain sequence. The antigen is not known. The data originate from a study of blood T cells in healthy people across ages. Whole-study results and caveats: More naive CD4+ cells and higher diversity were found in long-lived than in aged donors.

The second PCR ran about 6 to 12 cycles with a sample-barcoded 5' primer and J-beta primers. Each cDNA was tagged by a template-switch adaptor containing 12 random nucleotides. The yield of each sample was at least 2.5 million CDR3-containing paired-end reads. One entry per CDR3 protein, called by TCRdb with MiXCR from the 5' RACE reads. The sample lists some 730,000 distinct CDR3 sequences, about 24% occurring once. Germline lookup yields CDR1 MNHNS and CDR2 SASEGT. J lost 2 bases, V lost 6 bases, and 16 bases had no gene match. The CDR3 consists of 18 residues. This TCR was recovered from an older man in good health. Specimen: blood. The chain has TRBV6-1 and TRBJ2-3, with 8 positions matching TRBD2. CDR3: CASRPQLRTSWNTDTQYF. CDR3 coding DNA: TGTGCCAGCAGGCCCCAACTCCGGACTAGCTGGAACACAGATACGCAGTATTTT.